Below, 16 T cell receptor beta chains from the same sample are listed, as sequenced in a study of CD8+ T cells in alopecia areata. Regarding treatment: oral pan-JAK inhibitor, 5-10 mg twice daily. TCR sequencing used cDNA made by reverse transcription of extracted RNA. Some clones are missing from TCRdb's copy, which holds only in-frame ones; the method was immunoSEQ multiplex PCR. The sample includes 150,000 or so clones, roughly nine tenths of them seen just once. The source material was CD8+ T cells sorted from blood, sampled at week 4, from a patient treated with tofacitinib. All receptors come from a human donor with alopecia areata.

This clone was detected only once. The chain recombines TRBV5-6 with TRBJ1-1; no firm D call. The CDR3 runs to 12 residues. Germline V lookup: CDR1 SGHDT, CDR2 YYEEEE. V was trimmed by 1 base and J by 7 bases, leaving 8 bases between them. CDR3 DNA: TGTGCCAGCAGCTTGATTGGGATTGAAGCTTTCTTT. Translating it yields CASSLIGIEAFF.

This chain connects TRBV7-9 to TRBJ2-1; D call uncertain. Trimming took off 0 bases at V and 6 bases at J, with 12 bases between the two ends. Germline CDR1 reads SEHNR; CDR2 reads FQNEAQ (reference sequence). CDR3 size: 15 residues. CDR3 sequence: CASSLAFSIANEQFF. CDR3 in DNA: TGTGCCAGCAGCTTAGCGTTTTCAATCGCCAATGAGCAGTTCTTC.

CDR3 in DNA: TGCAGTGCTAGAGCCACGGGTGGCTACACCTTC. This translates into CSARATGGYTF. The V and J genes are TRBV20-1 and TRBJ1-2; D gene ambiguous. CDR1 DFQATT and CDR2 SNEGSKA come from the germline V gene (reference sequence). CDR3 length: 11 residues. The V gene lost 1 base and the J gene lost 7 bases, with 7 bases spanning the gap.

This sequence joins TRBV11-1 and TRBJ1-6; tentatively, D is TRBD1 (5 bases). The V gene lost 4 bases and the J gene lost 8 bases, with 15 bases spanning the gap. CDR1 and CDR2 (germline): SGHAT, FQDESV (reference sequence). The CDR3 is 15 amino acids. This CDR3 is CASSYGGGSDSPLHF. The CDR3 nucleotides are TGTGCCAGCAGCTACGGGGGAGGCAGCGATTCACCCCTCCACTTT.

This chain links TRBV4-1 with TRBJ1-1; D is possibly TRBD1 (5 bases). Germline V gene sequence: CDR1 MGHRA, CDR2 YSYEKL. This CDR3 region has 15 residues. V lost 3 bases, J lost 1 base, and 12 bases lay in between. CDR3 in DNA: TGCGCCAGCAGCCACATTCCGACAGAGAACACTGAAGCTTTCTTT. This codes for CASSHIPTENTEAFF.

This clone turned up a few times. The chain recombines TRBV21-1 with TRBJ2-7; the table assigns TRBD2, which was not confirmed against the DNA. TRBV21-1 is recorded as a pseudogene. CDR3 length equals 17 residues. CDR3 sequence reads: CASSKRRGGAVSYEQYF. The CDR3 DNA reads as TGTGCCAGCAGCAAAAGGCGGGGGGGCGCCGTCTCCTACGAGCAGTACTTC.

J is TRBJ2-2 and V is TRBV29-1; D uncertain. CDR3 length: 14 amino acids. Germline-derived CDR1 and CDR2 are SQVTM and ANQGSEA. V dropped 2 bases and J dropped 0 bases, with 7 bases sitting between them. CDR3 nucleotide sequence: TGCAGCGTTGAAAGGGCAGCGAACACCGGGGAGCTGTTTTTT. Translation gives CSVERAANTGELFF.

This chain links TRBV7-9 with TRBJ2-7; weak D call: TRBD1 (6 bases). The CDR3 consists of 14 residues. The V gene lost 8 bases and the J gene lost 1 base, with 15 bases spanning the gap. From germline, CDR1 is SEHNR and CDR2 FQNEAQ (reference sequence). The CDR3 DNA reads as TGTGCCAGCGGGGACACTATTCGTTCCTACGAGCAGTACTTC. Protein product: CASGDTIRSYEQYF.

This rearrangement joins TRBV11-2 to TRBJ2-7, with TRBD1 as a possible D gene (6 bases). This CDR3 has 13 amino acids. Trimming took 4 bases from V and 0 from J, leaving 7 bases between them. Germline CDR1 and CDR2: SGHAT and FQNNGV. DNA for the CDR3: TGTGCCAGCAGCTCGGACAGCTCCTACGAGCAGTACTTC. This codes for CASSSDSSYEQYF.

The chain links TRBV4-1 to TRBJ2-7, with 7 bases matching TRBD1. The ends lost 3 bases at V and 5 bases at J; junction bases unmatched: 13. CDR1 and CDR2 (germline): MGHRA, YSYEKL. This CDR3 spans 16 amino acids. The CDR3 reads CASSQRQGVQGDEQYF. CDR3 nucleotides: TGCGCCAGCAGCCAGAGACAGGGCGTCCAGGGGGACGAGCAGTACTTC.

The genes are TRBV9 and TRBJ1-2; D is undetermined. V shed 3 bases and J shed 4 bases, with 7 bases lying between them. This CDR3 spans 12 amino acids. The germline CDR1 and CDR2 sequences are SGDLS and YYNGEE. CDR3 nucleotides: TGTGCCAGCAGCGAGGGCCCCTATGGCTACACCTTC. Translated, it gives CASSEGPYGYTF. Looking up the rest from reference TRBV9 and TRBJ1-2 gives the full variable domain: DSGVTQTPKHLITATGQRVTLRCSPRSGDLSVYWYQQSLDQGLQFLIQYYNGEERAKGNILERFSAQQFPDLHSELNLSSLELGDSALYFCASSEGPYGYTFGSGTRLTVV.

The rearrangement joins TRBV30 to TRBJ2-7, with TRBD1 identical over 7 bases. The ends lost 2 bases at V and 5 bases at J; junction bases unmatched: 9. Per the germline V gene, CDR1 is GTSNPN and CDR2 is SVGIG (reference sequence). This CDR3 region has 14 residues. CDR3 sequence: CAWSRGAGGDEQYF. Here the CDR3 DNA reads TGTGCCTGGAGTAGGGGAGCAGGGGGTGACGAGCAGTACTTC.

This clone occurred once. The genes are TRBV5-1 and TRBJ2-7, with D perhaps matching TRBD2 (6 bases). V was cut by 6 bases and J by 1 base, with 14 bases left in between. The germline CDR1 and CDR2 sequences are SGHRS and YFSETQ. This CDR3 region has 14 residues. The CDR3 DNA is TGCGCCAGCATACCGTACGGGGGATCCTACGAGCAGTACTTC. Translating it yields CASIPYGGSYEQYF.

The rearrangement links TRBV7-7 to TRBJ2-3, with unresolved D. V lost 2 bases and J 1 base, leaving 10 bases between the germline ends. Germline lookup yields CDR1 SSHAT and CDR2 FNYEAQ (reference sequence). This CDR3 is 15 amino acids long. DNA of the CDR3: TGTGCCAGCAGCTTATACAGTGGGGGCACAGATACGCAGTATTTT. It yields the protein CASSLYSGGTDTQYF. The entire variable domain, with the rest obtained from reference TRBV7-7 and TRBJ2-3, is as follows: GAGVSQSPRYKVTKRGQDVTLRCDPISSHATLYWYQQALGQGPEFLTYFNYEAQPDKSGLPSDRFSAERPEGSISTLTIQRTEQRDSAMYRCASSLYSGGTDTQYFGPGTRLTVL.

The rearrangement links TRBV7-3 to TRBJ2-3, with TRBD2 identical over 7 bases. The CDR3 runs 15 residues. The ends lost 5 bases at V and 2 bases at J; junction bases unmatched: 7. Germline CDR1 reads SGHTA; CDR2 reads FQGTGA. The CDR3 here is CASSSRDYPTDTQYF. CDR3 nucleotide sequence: TGTGCCAGCAGCAGCCGGGACTATCCCACAGATACGCAGTATTTT.

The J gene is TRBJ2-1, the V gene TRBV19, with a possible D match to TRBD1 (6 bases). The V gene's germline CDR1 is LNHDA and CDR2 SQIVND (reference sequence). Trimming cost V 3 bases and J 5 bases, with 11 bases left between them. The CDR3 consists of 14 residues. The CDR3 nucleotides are TGTGCCAGTAGTATCCTCAGGGGCCACAATGAGCAGTTCTTC. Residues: CASSILRGHNEQFF.